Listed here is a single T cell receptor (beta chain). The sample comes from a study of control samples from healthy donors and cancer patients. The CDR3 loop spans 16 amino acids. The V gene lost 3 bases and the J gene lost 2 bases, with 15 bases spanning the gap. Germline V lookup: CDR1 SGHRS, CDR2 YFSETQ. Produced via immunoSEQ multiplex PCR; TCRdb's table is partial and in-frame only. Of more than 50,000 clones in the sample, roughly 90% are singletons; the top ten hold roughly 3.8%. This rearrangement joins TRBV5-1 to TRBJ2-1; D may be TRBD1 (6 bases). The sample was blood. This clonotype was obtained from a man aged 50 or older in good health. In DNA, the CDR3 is TGCGCCAGCAGCTCTGACAGGTTAGGAACCTACAATGAGCAGTTCTTC. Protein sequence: CASSSDRLGTYNEQFF.